Each of the 26 T cell receptor beta chains below was sequenced from the same sample in a study of OX40 agonist ivuxolimab in advanced cancers. This table comes from immunoSEQ multiplex PCR, and its TCRdb copy is limited to in-frame clones, with some not included. The table has around 15,000 clones, about 88% seen once. Sample: CD4+ or CD8+ T cells sorted from blood, taken in a trial of the OX40 agonist ivuxolimab. The receptors derive from an adult with an advanced solid tumor such as melanoma, head and neck, liver or kidney cancer.

V is TRBV27 and J is TRBJ2-1, with D possibly being TRBD2 (6 bases). V dropped 8 bases and J dropped 0 bases, with 17 bases sitting between them. CDR3 size: 16 residues. Per germline, CDR1 MNHEY and CDR2 SMNVEV (reference sequence). CDR3 in amino acids: CASRLRDSSSYNEQFF. CDR3 in DNA: TGTGCCAGCCGGTTGAGGGACTCCAGCTCCTACAATGAGCAGTTCTTC.

The rearrangement uses TRBV2 and TRBJ1-5; D ambiguous. CDR3 size: 16 residues. Trimming left V 6 bases short and J 0 bases short, with 15 bases between. The germline gives CDR1 SNHLY, CDR2 FYNNEI. CDR3 in amino acids: CASSVRAGLSNQPQHF. The DNA for the CDR3 is TGTGCCAGCAGCGTACGGGCGGGTCTTAGCAATCAGCCCCAGCATTTT.

This clone showed up just once. The CDR3: CAWSQPGGSRKETQYF. In nucleotides, the CDR3 is TGTGCCTGGAGTCAACCAGGCGGGAGTAGAAAAGAGACCCAGTACTTC. The chain recombines TRBV30 with TRBJ2-5; 7 bases line up with TRBD2. CDR3 length: 16 amino acids. The germline gives CDR1 GTSNPN, CDR2 SVGIG (reference sequence). J lost 3 bases, V lost 2 bases, and 12 bases had no gene match.

The chain uses TRBV6-1 and TRBJ1-1; D gene uncertain. Trimming stripped 6 bases from V and 0 bases from J, with 2 bases between. CDR1 and CDR2 from the germline V gene are MNHNS and SASEGT. This CDR3 has 11 amino acids. CDR3 region: CASRLNTEAFF. CDR3 sequence (DNA): TGTGCCAGCAGGTTGAACACTGAAGCTTTCTTT.

This chain uses TRBV4-2 with TRBJ1-1; D is unresolved. The CDR3 is made up of 13 amino acids. Germline V lookup: CDR1 LGHNA, CDR2 YNFKEQ. V lost 1 base to trimming and J lost 2 bases, with 5 bases between them. CDR3 sequence: CASSQGANTEAFF. CDR3 nucleotides: TGTGCCAGCAGCCAAGGGGCTAACACTGAAGCTTTCTTT.

In this sample, this clone turned up a few times. The rearrangement uses TRBV6-1 and TRBJ1-2, with unresolved D. CDR1 is MNHNS, CDR2 SASEGT, per germline. The CDR3 runs to 13 residues. V lost 6 bases and J 1 base, leaving 9 bases between the germline ends. The CDR3 DNA sequence: TGTGCCAGCAGGGGGAAACTTAACTATGGCTACACCTTC. This codes for CASRGKLNYGYTF.

The table lists this clone with a count of one. J is TRBJ1-4 and V is TRBV30; TRBD1 might be the D (5 bases). From germline, CDR1 is GTSNPN and CDR2 SVGIG (reference sequence). Trimming cost V 3 bases and J 7 bases, with 9 bases left between them. This CDR3 comprises 12 residues. This CDR3 reads CAWSRAGEKLFF. The CDR3 DNA reads TGTGCCTGGAGCAGGGCCGGTGAAAAACTGTTTTTT.

V and J are TRBV7-8 and TRBJ1-5; D may be TRBD1 (6 bases). CDR1 and CDR2 (germline): SGHVS, FQNEAQ. CDR3 length: 14 amino acids. V was shortened by 2 bases and J by 5 bases, with 10 bases between the two germline ends. The CDR3 loop is CASSLTGKDQPQHF. The CDR3 nucleotides read TGTGCCAGCAGCTTAACAGGGAAGGATCAGCCCCAGCATTTT.

V gene TRBV11-2 combines with J gene TRBJ2-3; no clear D gene. The CDR3 has 13 residues. CDR1 SGHAT and CDR2 FQNNGV come from the germline V gene. The ends were cut back, 5 bases at V and 6 bases at J, with 12 bases in the middle. CDR3 coding DNA: TGTGCCAGCAGCCGACAAGCTTCGGATACGCAGTATTTT. Encoded protein: CASSRQASDTQYF.

This CDR3 is CASSQASGFYEQYF. In nucleotides, the CDR3 is TGCGCCAGCAGCCAAGCTAGCGGCTTCTACGAGCAGTACTTC. J is TRBJ2-7 and V is TRBV4-1; 7 bases fit TRBD2. CDR1 MGHRA and CDR2 YSYEKL come from the germline V gene. With 1 base clipped from V and 3 bases from J, the junction kept 3 bases outside the gene matches. This CDR3 contains 14 residues.

In its sample, this clone was seen once. The chain joins TRBV21-1 to TRBJ2-1. TRBV21-1 is listed as a pseudogene. This CDR3 has 15 residues. The CDR3: CASTQRGPPYNEQFF. DNA of the CDR3: TGTGCCAGCACCCAACGGGGGCCTCCCTACAATGAGCAGTTCTTC.

The chain links TRBV19 to TRBJ2-3, with D hard to call. Germline values: CDR1 LNHDA, CDR2 SQIVND (reference sequence). V was clipped by 6 bases and J by 4 bases, with 11 bases between them. The length of the CDR3 is 13 residues. The CDR3 spells CASRPHPADTQYF. Written as DNA, the CDR3 is TGTGCCAGTAGGCCCCATCCGGCAGATACGCAGTATTTT.

The rearrangement joins TRBV18 to TRBJ1-1; D remains ambiguous. The V end was cut by 0 bases, the J end by 4 bases, with 6 bases between. Germline CDR1 KGHSH, CDR2 LQKENI. The CDR3 has 13 residues. The CDR3 DNA is TGTGCCAGCTCACCACCGTTTCGCACTGAAGCTTTCTTT. It codes for CASSPPFRTEAFF. The full variable domain, in which reference TRBV18 and TRBJ1-1 provide the parts outside the CDR3, is NAGVMQNPRHLVRRRGQEARLRCSPMKGHSHVYWYRQLPEEGLKFMVYLQKENIIDESGMPKERFSAEFPKEGPSILRIQQVVRGDSAAYFCASSPPFRTEAFFGQGTRLTVV.

The rearrangement uses TRBV7-2 and TRBJ2-5; maybe TRBD2 (7 bases). The CDR3 runs 15 residues. V lost 1 base and J 3 bases, leaving 12 bases between the germline ends. Germline-derived CDR1 and CDR2 are SGHTA and FQGNSA. The CDR3 coding sequence is TGTGCCAGCAGCTTAGGGAGGGGGGGAGAAGAGACCCAGTACTTC. Its translation: CASSLGRGGEETQYF. Full variable domain (outside the CDR3, taken from reference TRBV7-2 and TRBJ2-5): GAGVSQSPSNKVTEKGKDVELRCDPISGHTALYWYRQSLGQGLEFLIYFQGNSAPDKSGLPSDRFSAERTGGSVSTLTIQRTQQEDSAVYLCASSLGRGGEETQYFGPGTRLLVL.

This rearrangement joins TRBV29-1 to TRBJ2-1; 10 bases align to TRBD2. Germline lookup yields CDR1 SQVTM and CDR2 ANQGSEA. V gave up 7 bases and J gave up 8 bases; unmatched junction bases: 14. This CDR3 is 15 amino acids long. CDR3 loop: CSATGLASGSYEQFF. The CDR3, as DNA: TGCAGCGCCACGGGTCTGGCTAGCGGGAGCTATGAGCAGTTCTTC.

The chain carries TRBV2 and TRBJ2-6, with 8 bases matching TRBD1. CDR1 and CDR2 (germline): SNHLY, FYNNEI. This CDR3 spans 17 amino acids. With V trimmed by 6 bases and J by 1 base, 8 bases remained unmatched. This CDR3 reads CASRAGTGRSGANVLTF. CDR3 bases: TGTGCCAGCAGAGCCGGGACAGGTCGTTCTGGGGCCAACGTCCTGACTTTC.

The chain couples TRBV13 to TRBJ2-1, with 13 bases lining up with TRBD2. This CDR3 is 19 amino acids long. Germline CDR1 reads PRHDT; CDR2 reads FYEKMQ (reference sequence). The trim removed 5 bases at V and 1 base at J, leaving 11 bases unmatched. CDR3: CASSPRTSGSLRSYNEQFF. CDR3 DNA sequence: TGTGCCAGCAGCCCACGGACTAGCGGGAGTCTGAGGTCCTACAATGAGCAGTTCTTC.

The chain joins TRBV7-2 to TRBJ1-1; D is perhaps TRBD1 (6 bases). The V end was cut by 2 bases, the J end by 8 bases, with 9 bases between. The germline CDR1 and CDR2 sequences are SGHTA and FQGNSA. The CDR3 runs to 12 residues. The CDR3 DNA follows: TGTGCCAGCAGCTTATCAGGGGAAGAAGCTTTCTTT. Protein: CASSLSGEEAFF.

The chain couples TRBV5-1 to TRBJ2-1; the D is unclear. CDR1 and CDR2 from the germline V gene are SGHRS and YFSETQ. Trimming cost V 0 bases and J 0 bases, with 10 bases left between them. CDR3 length equals 16 residues. CDR3 sequence reads: CASSLEAASSYNEQFF. The CDR3 DNA is TGCGCCAGCAGCTTGGAGGCAGCGAGCTCCTACAATGAGCAGTTCTTC.

The chain combines TRBV27 with TRBJ2-3; 9 bases line up with TRBD2. Germline V gene sequence: CDR1 MNHEY, CDR2 SMNVEV (reference sequence). The CDR3 loop spans 15 amino acids. Losses at the gene ends were 3 bases for V and 3 bases for J; bases not matched to a gene: 4. The CDR3 DNA sequence: TGTGCCAGCAGTTTTGGCGGGAGGGGGACAGATACGCAGTATTTT. Encoded protein: CASSFGGRGTDTQYF.

This sequence joins TRBV20-1 and TRBJ1-2; D gene ambiguous. There are 11 residues in the CDR3. Germline CDR1 and CDR2: DFQATT and SNEGSKA (reference sequence). Here the CDR3 reads CGWPLTRGYTF. The DNA for the CDR3 is TGCGGGTGGCCCCTAACGCGTGGCTACACCTTC.

This clone was picked up one time. The V and J genes are TRBV27 and TRBJ1-5, with TRBD1 as a possible D gene (5 bases). With 4 bases removed from V and 9 bases from J, the gap between germline ends came to 19 bases. This CDR3 region has 15 residues. Germline V gene data show CDR1 as MNHEY and CDR2 as SMNVEV (reference sequence). Here the CDR3 DNA reads TGTGCCAGCAGTTCTAGGGTCGGCGGTGGGGGGCCCCAGCATTTT. Translated, it gives CASSSRVGGGGPQHF.

The chain joins TRBV18 to TRBJ1-1; 9 nucleotides agree with TRBD1. This CDR3 region has 14 residues. Germline CDR1 is KGHSH and CDR2 is LQKENI. With 6 bases clipped from V and 1 base from J, the junction kept 3 bases outside the gene matches. The CDR3 protein is CASSEGQGNTEAFF. CDR3 nucleotides: TGTGCCAGCTCGGAGGGACAGGGGAACACTGAAGCTTTCTTT.

This chain uses TRBV2 with TRBJ2-5, with 8 bases that match TRBD2. The junction had 8 bases not matched to a gene; V was cut back by 4 bases and J by 4 bases. The CDR3 contains 15 residues. Per germline, CDR1 SNHLY and CDR2 FYNNEI. The CDR3 nucleotides are TGTGCCAGCAGTGTCGGGGGGGAACCTCGAGAGACCCAGTACTTC. Its protein is CASSVGGEPRETQYF.

V and J are TRBV18 and TRBJ2-2, with no clear D. V lost 1 base and J 6 bases, leaving 3 bases between the germline ends. The CDR3 has 12 amino acids. CDR1 is KGHSH and CDR2 is LQKENI in the germline V gene. The CDR3 is CASSPRAGELFF. Here the CDR3 DNA reads TGTGCCAGCTCACCACGAGCCGGGGAGCTGTTTTTT.

This rearrangement joins TRBV7-8 to TRBJ1-5; D call uncertain. The CDR3 is 13 amino acids. Per germline, CDR1 SGHVS and CDR2 FQNEAQ. The V gene lost 1 base and the J gene lost 3 bases, with 4 bases spanning the gap. CDR3: CASSLVLNQPQHF. CDR3 in DNA: TGTGCCAGCAGCTTAGTGCTCAATCAGCCCCAGCATTTT.